Listed here are 16 T cell receptor beta chains from one sample, sequenced in a study of vaccination and CD4 T cells after COVID-19 (dated 2022 in TCRdb). The library was built by means of PCR. Instrument on record: Illumina iSeq 100. At the Johns Hopkins FTIC core, DNA from the cultured CD4+ T cells underwent TCR sequencing with the Oncomine TCR Beta short-read assay. TCRdb's own reprocessing of the public reads used fastp at Q25 and MiXCR and kept productive beta chains. Rows are combined by CDR3 protein, so each entry shows the most common genes and DNA. The sample has 14,000 to 15,000 distinct CDR3 sequences on record, around 48% of them singletons. In total, the top ten clones hold 14% of the sample. The treatment or condition label corresponds to: approximately 9-day PBMC culture with coronavirus spike peptide pools or control peptides (ViraFEST assay). These TCRs' antigens remain unknown. The sequencing input was CD4+ T cells from blood, cultured in vitro. These receptors were taken from a human donor who had recovered from COVID-19.

The V call is TRBV7-2, the J call TRBJ2-2; 7 bases match TRBD1. With 4 bases clipped from V and 5 bases from J, the junction kept 10 bases outside the gene matches. This CDR3 is built from 16 residues. Germline CDR1 is SGHTA and CDR2 is FQGNSA. CDR3 sequence (DNA): TGTGCCAGCAGCTGGGTGACGGACAGGCATACCGGGGAGCTGTTTTTT. Protein product: CASSWVTDRHTGELFF.

The chain links TRBV28 to TRBJ1-2, with a weak D call TRBD1 (6 bases). The CDR3 loop spans 14 amino acids. V lost 7 bases and J lost 5, with 17 bases in between. Germline V gene lookup returns CDR1 MDHEN and CDR2 SYDVKM. The CDR3 spells CASTMDREQYGYTF. DNA for the CDR3: TGTGCCAGCACCATGGACAGAGAGCAGTATGGCTACACCTTC.

This clonotype was counted only a few times. The rearrangement joins TRBV7-2 to TRBJ1-2; D is uncertain. V shed 2 bases and J shed 4 bases, with 8 bases lying between them. The CDR3 is made up of 13 amino acids. From germline, CDR1 is SGHTA and CDR2 FQGNSA. Here the CDR3 DNA reads TGTGCCAGCAGCTTATTATATTTCTATGGCTACACCTTC. This gives the protein CASSLLYFYGYTF.

The chain employs TRBV11-2 and TRBJ1-6; D not resolved. The CDR3 is 15 residues long. The germline V and J ends were trimmed by 3 bases and 3 bases, with 9 bases remaining between them. In germline, CDR1 is SGHAT, CDR2 FQNNGV. The CDR3 protein is CASSLSRNYNSPLHF. The CDR3 DNA reads TGTGCCAGCAGCTTGTCACGGAACTATAATTCACCCCTCCACTTT.

The chain uses TRBV7-9 and TRBJ2-5, with 10 positions matching TRBD1. The CDR3 contains 14 residues. The germline gives CDR1 SEHNR, CDR2 FQNEAQ (reference sequence). After removal of 5 bases from V and 9 bases from J, the junction contained 9 bases not matched to a gene. The CDR3 DNA is TGTGCCAGCAGCGGAGGGACAGGGGTCGGGTCCCAGTACTTC. Encoded protein: CASSGGTGVGSQYF.

V usage is TRBV28 and J usage is TRBJ2-2, with 9 bases fitting TRBD2. This CDR3 comprises 16 residues. Unmatched junction bases numbered 6, after V lost 2 bases and J lost 5 bases. Germline V gene sequence: CDR1 MDHEN, CDR2 SYDVKM. This CDR3 reads CASSLLRAGGTGELFF. Written as DNA, the CDR3 is TGTGCCAGCAGTTTACTCCGAGCGGGAGGAACCGGGGAGCTGTTTTTT.

The chain carries TRBV6-1 and TRBJ1-4; 9 nucleotides match TRBD1. CDR3 size: 15 residues. V was pared by 6 bases and J by 6 bases, with 8 bases of the junction left unmatched. Per the germline V gene, CDR1 is MNHNS and CDR2 is SASEGT. The chain's CDR3 is CASRKTGQGDEKLFF. DNA of the CDR3: TGTGCCAGCAGAAAAACGGGACAGGGTGATGAAAAACTGTTTTTT.

The V call is TRBV12-3 or TRBV12-4, the J call TRBJ2-1, with 7 bases identical to TRBD2. V lost 3 bases to trimming and J lost 6 bases; unmatched junction nucleotides: 8. The CDR3 sequence is 15 residues long. CDR3 amino acids: CASSFIIAGANEQFF. The CDR3 nucleotides read TGTGCCAGCAGTTTCATAATAGCGGGTGCCAATGAGCAGTTCTTC.

This clonotype was detected a few times. The chain is built from TRBV27 and TRBJ1-1, with TRBD1 matching over 7 bases. After removal of 8 bases from V and 4 bases from J, the junction contained 7 bases not matched to a gene. The germline V gene encodes CDR1 MNHEY and CDR2 SMNVEV (reference sequence). CDR3 size: 13 residues. The CDR3 region has the DNA TGTGCCAGCGAACAGGGGCTGGGCACTGAAGCTTTCTTT. Translation gives CASEQGLGTEAFF.

This clonotype was picked up a small number of times. This chain connects TRBV6-1 to TRBJ1-3; 7 nucleotides line up with TRBD1. The CDR3 runs 17 residues. CDR1 MNHNS and CDR2 SASEGT come from the germline V gene. V trimming: 5 bases; J trimming: 0 bases; junction bases outside the gene matches: 10. The CDR3 is CASSRSGTVSSGNTIYF. CDR3 DNA: TGTGCCAGCAGTAGATCCGGGACAGTGAGCTCTGGAAACACCATATATTTT.

The chain joins TRBV28 to TRBJ1-6, with 9 bases identical to TRBD1. Germline-derived CDR1 and CDR2 are MDHEN and SYDVKM. This CDR3 contains 16 residues. With 5 bases clipped from V and 7 bases from J, the junction kept 9 bases outside the gene matches. In nucleotides, the CDR3 is TGTGCCAGCAGTCTGGGGACAGGGCCTGGGAATTCACCCCTCCACTTT. Protein: CASSLGTGPGNSPLHF.

The rearrangement uses TRBV6-5 and TRBJ2-3, with D unresolved. This CDR3 has 15 amino acids. Per the germline V gene, CDR1 is MNHEY and CDR2 is SVGAGI. The V end lost 4 bases, the J end lost 0 bases, and 11 bases lay between the germline ends. The CDR3: CASSWSSDSTDTQYF. CDR3 DNA: TGTGCCAGCAGTTGGTCCAGCGATAGCACAGATACGCAGTATTTT.

This chain links TRBV7-9 with TRBJ2-3, with 10 bases lining up with TRBD1. Germline trimming cut 5 bases from V and 1 base from J; bases unmatched to any gene: 3. Germline CDR1 reads SEHNR; CDR2 reads FQNEAQ (reference sequence). The CDR3 covers 15 residues. CDR3 in amino acids: CASSRDRGGTDTQYF. CDR3 in DNA: TGTGCCAGCAGCCGGGACAGGGGCGGCACAGATACGCAGTATTTT.

This clonotype was seen only a few times. This chain joins TRBV20-1 and TRBJ2-5; 10 bases are shared with TRBD2. The CDR3 sequence is 16 residues long. J was trimmed by 5 bases and V by 1 base; bases with no gene match: 10. Germline V gene sequence: CDR1 DFQATT, CDR2 SNEGSKA (reference sequence). CDR3 protein: CSARGVSGRSPETQYF. CDR3 bases: TGCAGTGCTAGAGGCGTTAGCGGGAGGTCCCCGGAGACCCAGTACTTC.

This chain connects TRBV5-1 to TRBJ1-1; 12 bases line up with TRBD1. Germline CDR1 SGHRS, CDR2 YFSETQ. The CDR3 contains 15 residues. V lost 6 bases and J lost 7; bases outside the gene matches: 10. The CDR3 here is CASKGTGGFWGEAFF. The CDR3 DNA reads TGCGCCAGCAAAGGGACAGGGGGCTTTTGGGGTGAAGCTTTCTTT.

The CDR3 sequence is CASSQSSLRGPQPQHF. CDR3 DNA: TGCGCCAGCAGCCAATCTAGTCTGAGGGGGCCCCAGCCCCAGCATTTT. The chain joins TRBV4-1 to TRBJ1-5; 7 bases map to TRBD1. The V and J ends lost 2 bases and 7 bases, in that order; junction bases with no gene match: 11. Germline CDR1 MGHRA, CDR2 YSYEKL. The CDR3 extends over 16 amino acids.